This TCR beta chain appears in the sequencing data of a study of blood T cell repertoires in COVID-19. Those enrolled in Seattle joined during active infection and were followed longitudinally afterward. Trimming left V 6 bases short and J 2 bases short, with 10 bases between. Germline CDR1 SGHNT, CDR2 YENEEA. The CDR3 runs to 13 residues. In the authors' methods: Estimates of nucleated cell counts were drawn from the amplification of reference gene primers. Some clones are missing from TCRdb's copy, which holds only in-frame ones; the method was immunoSEQ multiplex PCR. The DNA gave D and trimming, while V, J and clone size come from that table. The sample records around 80,000 clones, approximately 80% being singletons.

The receptor was isolated from a man over 45 with COVID-19, enrolled during active disease. This sequence joins TRBV11-3 and TRBJ1-1; D is perhaps TRBD1 (5 bases). Source material: peripheral blood. Here the CDR3 reads CASSAGFNTEAFF. The CDR3 nucleotides read TGTGCCAGCAGTGCAGGGTTTAACACTGAAGCTTTCTTT.